This record concerns one T cell receptor (beta chain) sequence. Its specificity is not known. One entry per CDR3 protein results from TCRdb running MiXCR on the 5' RACE reads. The table includes 150,000 to 200,000 distinct CDR3 sequences, roughly 11% detected once. The CDR3 is 15 residues long. Germline assignment: CDR1 SGHAT and CDR2 FQNNGV. V lost 6 bases and J lost 0, with 12 bases in between. The record originates from a study of CD8 T cells in ankylosing spondylitis. Whole-study findings and limits: Clones tied to disease were said to be significantly enriched in matched ankylosing spondylitis synovial fluid.

The V gene is TRBV11-2, the J gene TRBJ1-3; the D is unclear. The sequencing sample was made of blood, either unsorted or a sorted T cell fraction (not recorded which). This TCR was sampled from a male donor with ankylosing spondylitis or in good health (not recorded which). The CDR3 here is CASSYRPGSGNTIYF. For the CDR3, the DNA is TGTGCCAGCAGTTATCGGCCAGGCTCTGGAAACACCATATATTTT. Looking up the rest from reference TRBV11-2 and TRBJ1-3 gives the full variable domain: EAGVAQSPRYKIIEKRQSVAFWCNPISGHATLYWYQQILGQGPKLLIQFQNNGVVDDSQLPKDRFSAERLKGVDSTLKIQPAKLEDSAVYLCASSYRPGSGNTIYFGEGSWLTVV.